This record concerns one T cell receptor beta chain sequence. Its antigen is not known. The PCR ran on 60 Vbeta and 13 Jbeta primers. The table came from immunoSEQ multiplex PCR; TCRdb's copy has only in-frame clones and leaves some out. The sample is made up of over 100,000 clones, and the top ten hold less than 2% of it. This sample stems from a study of cytomegalovirus exposure and HLA in healthy donors. General study findings and limits: A prior analysis recorded that most TCR beta V segments were productive about 87% or about 30% of the time.

V lost 0 bases and J 6 bases, leaving 9 bases between the germline ends. In germline, CDR1 is SGHNT, CDR2 YYREEE (reference sequence). The CDR3 extends over 13 amino acids. The chain carries TRBV5-4 and TRBJ1-2; TRBD1 is a possible D gene (6 bases). The source material was PBMCs. The TCR sequence derives from a man between 18 and 35 years old in good health and CMV-seronegative. The CDR3 DNA sequence: TGTGCCAGCAGCTTGGGACAGGTGGATGGCTACACCTTC. Amino acid sequence: CASSLGQVDGYTF. The whole variable domain, remainder taken from reference TRBV5-4 and TRBJ1-2, is ETGVTQSPTHLIKTRGQQVTLRCSSQSGHNTVSWYQQALGQGPQFIFQYYREEENGRGNFPPRFSGLQFPNYSSELNVNALELDDSALYLCASSLGQVDGYTFGSGTRLTVV.